This is a list of T cell receptor beta chains from one sample in a study of response to subunit inactivated influenza vaccine. One entry per CDR3 protein results from TCRdb running MiXCR on the RT-PCR reads. The sample shows about 540,000 distinct CDR3 sequences, less than 25% of them seen only once. This sample also belongs to another study, concerning T cells expressing NK-cell markers.

The sample consisted of CD4+ T cells sorted from PBMCs, taken 11 to 12 days after vaccination. Every receptor here comes from a man aged 45-60 years who received an inactivated influenza vaccine. The CDR3 runs from the conserved cysteine through the conserved F or W. Each record gives: V gene, clone size, D gene, J gene, CDR3 DNA, CDR3 protein. A D gene is named only where the DNA matches it firmly. A clone size is listed for some rows: how often the clone was seen (once, few, many), or a class if it is expanded.

TRBV12-3/TRBV12-4,-,-,TRBJ2-3,TGTGCCAGCAGTTTAGCGCAAGACCAGGGTTTT,CASSLAQDQGF
TRBV5-1,few,-,TRBJ1-1,TGCGCCAGCGAGGGACACCCGAACACTGAAGCTTTCTTT,CASEGHPNTEAFF
TRBV7-9,few,-,TRBJ2-5,TGTGCCAGCAGCTCGACGAGGGGCCAGGGGTTCCAAGAGACCCAGTACTTC,CASSSTRGQGFQETQYF
TRBV6-2/TRBV6-3,-,TRBD2,TRBJ2-2,TGTGCCAGCACCCCTAGCGGGAAGTCCGGGGAGCTGTTTTTT,CASTPSGKSGELFF
TRBV5-1,few,-,TRBJ1-1,TGCGCCAGCAGCCTAATCTCGGCAAACACTGAAGCTTTCTTT,CASSLISANTEAFF
TRBV7-9,-,-,TRBJ2-3,TGTGCCAGCAGCTCGGATTCTAGCACAGATACGCAGTATTTT,CASSSDSSTDTQYF
TRBV20-1,-,-,TRBJ2-1,TGCAGTGCTAGACCCCCAGGGACCTTTTGGAACAATGAGCAGTTCTTC,CSARPPGTFWNNEQFF
TRBV5-1,few,-,TRBJ2-2,TGCGCCAGCAGCTTCACGAGCGGGGAGCTGTTTTTT,CASSFTSGELFF
TRBV7-3,-,TRBD2,TRBJ2-1,TGTGCCAGCAGCTTAATAACGAGGACTAGCGGGTGGAATGAGCAGTTCTTC,CASSLITRTSGWNEQFF
TRBV5-1,many,TRBD2,TRBJ2-1,TGCGCCAGCAGCGGGACGACTAGCGGATCCTACAATGAGCAGTTCTTC,CASSGTTSGSYNEQFF
TRBV24-1,few,-,TRBJ2-6,TGTGCCACCAGTGATTTTAGGGCAGGACCAAGCTCTGGGGCCAACGTCCTGACTTTC,CATSDFRAGPSSGANVLTF
TRBV6-2/TRBV6-3,few,-,TRBJ2-4,TGTGCCAGCAACGGGGCCAAACAGGCCAACCACATACTAGCCAAAAACATTCAGTACTTC,CASNGAKQANHILAKNIQYF
TRBV10-3,few,-,TRBJ1-5,TGTGCCATCACCTGGGACACTAATCAGCCCCAGCATTTT,CAITWDTNQPQHF
TRBV14,-,-,TRBJ1-2,TGTGCCAGCAGCCTACTAGGAGGTGGCTACACCTTC,CASSLLGGGYTF
TRBV20-1,few,TRBD2,TRBJ2-2,TGCAGTGCCACTCGGAGCGGGACGGTCGGGGAGCTGTTTTTT,CSATRSGTVGELFF
TRBV28,-,-,TRBJ1-5,TGTGCCAGCCATGAGGGGCAAAGGTGTCAGCCCCAGCATTTT,CASHEGQRCQPQHF
TRBV7-9,-,TRBD1,TRBJ1-1,TGTGCCAGCAGCATACACAGGGGGAACACTGAAGCTTTCTTT,CASSIHRGNTEAFF
TRBV5-1,few,TRBD2,TRBJ2-7,TGCGCCAGCAGCTTGCGTCTAGCGGGAGGGACCCACTACGAGCAGTACTTC,CASSLRLAGGTHYEQYF
TRBV14,-,TRBD2,TRBJ2-7,TGTGCCAGCAGCCGCGCGGGAGGGCGTCGCGAGCAGTACTTC,CASSRAGGRREQYF
TRBV12-3/TRBV12-4,-,TRBD1,TRBJ1-2,TGTGCCAGCACTCAAAGAGGCCAGGGGGGCGGCTACACCTTC,CASTQRGQGGGYTF
TRBV20-1,few,TRBD1,TRBJ2-7,TGCAGTGCGGCCCGGGACAGATACGAGCAGTACTTC,CSAARDRYEQYF
TRBV3-1,-,-,TRBJ2-7,TGTGCCAGCAGCCATTTGGCCTCAGGAACTACTATTTACGAGCAGTACTTC,CASSHLASGTTIYEQYF
TRBV5-4,few,-,TRBJ1-1,TGTGCCAGCAGTCCCCCATGGGGGGTTGCCTCGAACACTGAAGCTTTCTTT,CASSPPWGVASNTEAFF
TRBV24-1,few,TRBD2,TRBJ2-3,TGTGCCACCAGTGATTTACCAGCGGGAGGTTCTGATACGCAGTATTTT,CATSDLPAGGSDTQYF
TRBV5-5,few,-,TRBJ1-6,TGTGCCAGCAGCTTGGCCCCGGGCCCGGCCCCCCTCCACTTT,CASSLAPGPAPLHF
TRBV18,-,-,TRBJ2-1,TGTGCCAGCTCACCGTTACACAACAATGAGCAGTTCTTC,CASSPLHNNEQFF
TRBV6-1,few,TRBD1,TRBJ1-2,TGTGCCAGCAGGGACCGACAGGGCAACTATGGCTACACCTTC,CASRDRQGNYGYTF
TRBV6-1,-,TRBD2,TRBJ2-1,TGTGCCAGCAGGCCTACTAGCGGGGACTACAATGAGCAGTTCTTC,CASRPTSGDYNEQFF
TRBV5-1,many,-,TRBJ1-2,TGCGCCAGCAGCTCTGCCGGGACGGACTATGGCTACACCTTC,CASSSAGTDYGYTF
TRBV4-2,many,TRBD2,TRBJ2-3,TGTGCCAGCAGCCAAGCCCAGGGCGGGAGGGCCTTAGATACGCAGTATTTT,CASSQAQGGRALDTQYF
TRBV20-1,-,TRBD1,TRBJ2-5,TGCAGTGCTAGAGATAGCAGGGGGTATCAAGAGACCCAGTACTTC,CSARDSRGYQETQYF
TRBV10-3,few,TRBD2,TRBJ2-7,TGTGCCATCAGACCGGGACTAGGGAACATCCAGAGCTCCTACGAGCAGTACTTC,CAIRPGLGNIQSSYEQYF
TRBV20-1,-,-,TRBJ2-3,TGCAGTGCTAGAGATCCAATGGATACGCAGTATTTT,CSARDPMDTQYF
TRBV5-1,few,-,TRBJ2-7,TGCGCCAGCAGCCCCGAGAGACCTTACGAGCAGTACTTC,CASSPERPYEQYF
TRBV28,few,-,TRBJ1-5,TGTGCCACCGCAGCTGGGGGTGGGATCTCGGGTGCCCAGCATTTT,CATAAGGGISGAQHF
TRBV29-1,few,-,TRBJ1-1,TGCAGCTCGACTTTTGTTACTGAAGCTTTCTTT,CSSTFVTEAFF
TRBV20-1,-,-,TRBJ1-5,TGCAGTGCTAGCCCTACAGGGTACGATCAGCCCCAGCATTTT,CSASPTGYDQPQHF
TRBV28,few,TRBD2,TRBJ2-1,TGTGCCAGCAGGGCACCCGGGACTAGTGTTGGCGAGCAGTTCTTC,CASRAPGTSVGEQFF
TRBV7-2,few,TRBD1,TRBJ1-6,TGTGCCAGCAGCCAGATAGCAGGGGGCAATTCACCCCTCCACTTT,CASSQIAGGNSPLHF
TRBV2,-,-,TRBJ2-1,TGTGCCAGCACTGGGGACAACAATGAGCAGTTCTTC,CASTGDNNEQFF
TRBV15,few,TRBD2,TRBJ2-5,TGTGCCACCAGCCGCCGGTCCGGGACTAGCGGGACCCAGTACTTC,CATSRRSGTSGTQYF
TRBV12-3/TRBV12-4,-,TRBD1,TRBJ2-5,TGTGCCAGCAGCACGACAGGGGGTAAGGAGACCCAGTACTTC,CASSTTGGKETQYF